This T cell receptor (beta chain) emerged from a study of blood T cell repertoires in COVID-19. Study as a whole: Samples representing acute and convalescent COVID-19 were sourced from the United States, Italy and Spain. Sources were T cells, B-cell-depleted T cells, or PBMCs; the material itself was cDNA or gDNA.

Germline V gene sequence: CDR1 MDHEN, CDR2 SYDVKM. Trimming cost V 4 bases and J 5 bases; bases outside gene matches: 10. This CDR3 contains 16 residues. Authors' analysis steps: From reference gene primer amplification, estimates of nucleated cell counts were derived. Clones were sequenced by immunoSEQ multiplex PCR, and TCRdb holds only the in-frame ones, with some missing. The DNA was the basis for D and trimming; V, J and clone size are from that table. The sample has some 90,000 clones, over 70% seen once. The sequence derives from a human donor in a cohort sampled during active COVID-19. The chain uses TRBV28 and TRBJ2-5; TRBD1 matches at 10 bases. The sequencing sample was made of peripheral blood. The CDR3 bases are TGTGCCAGCAGTTCGGGACAGGGGCCGCCTGAGGAGACCCAGTACTTC. The encoded protein is CASSSGQGPPEETQYF. The full variable domain, rest sourced from reference TRBV28 and TRBJ2-5, is DVKVTQSSRYLVKRTGEKVFLECVQDMDHENMFWYRQDPGLGLRLIYFSYDVKMKEKGDIPEGYSVSREKKERFSLILESASTNQTSMYLCASSSGQGPPEETQYFGPGTRLLVL.